This T cell receptor (beta chain) comes out of a study of shared clonotypes between healthy human individuals (dated by TCRdb to 2019 to 2021). Regarding the study in general: Three men and two women, aged 18 to 49 years, made up the cohort. Per donor, three plates each were used for CD4 naive and CD4 memory, two for CD8 naive, and one for CD8 memory. To estimate repertoire size and how much clonotypes are shared between individuals, the study performed deep sequencing of blood TCR repertoires from a handful of healthy adults. Between about 0.94 and 10 billion PBMCs per donor were obtained by leukapheresis. Different laboratories and diverse techniques were used to prepare libraries and sequence TCR repertoires, to increase sequencing depth and limit assay-specific biases. Here is what the overall study found, with its caveats: Sampling was restricted to blood, and TCR repertoires in tissues likely differ from the TCR repertoires found in blood. Based on pairwise subsampling, the degree of clonotype sharing among donors was expected to be affected by sequencing depth. Larger estimated clonotype richness was generally found for naive subsets than for memory subsets. Approximately 5% of naive CD4, 3.5% of naive CD8, 2.3% of memory CD4, and about 0.4% of memory CD8 clonotypes were shared across several donors. Compared with non-shared clonotypes, the clonotypes found in all four sorted-subset donors had higher generation probabilities. The genetic and exposure-history diversity represented was limited by the small number of donors. Incomplete sequencing was indicated by rarefaction of sorted-subset datasets, despite the large sequencing depth.

Using the deep immunoSEQ assay, TCR CDR3 regions were amplified from genomic DNA by multiplex PCR. Extracted genomic DNA from each cell subset was spread evenly across all wells of several immunoSEQ 96-well plates, with each plate serving as a replicate. For sorted subsets, 150 to 250 ng genomic DNA, equal to 25,000 to 35,000 T cell genomes, was loaded into each replicate PCR. Purified libraries were measured with a Qubit 3.0 fluorometer, size-checked on a Bioanalyzer 2100, and measured again with the KAPA Library Quantification kit. A separate single-read 150-cycle Illumina NextSeq 550 flow cell was used to sequence each immunoSEQ 96-well plate. In the paper's pipeline: Because only junctional sequences without quality scores were contained in the immunoSEQ output, filtering matching that applied to full-length reads could not be performed. Sequences were annotated with PyIR, a Python wrapper for IgBLAST v1.9, using IMGT germline references to assign V/J genes and CDR3. Reads with weak V/J assignments (E-value above 1e-6), missing CDR3, stop codons, out-of-frame junctions, or ambiguous translated residues were removed. V3J clonotypes were defined as sequences sharing an identical inferred V gene, J gene, and CDR3 amino acid sequence. To compute the percentage overlap between repertoires, the number of shared unique clonotypes was divided by the size of the smaller repertoire. Repertoire richness was assessed with RTK rarefaction, the Chao1 estimator, and Recon v2.1 estimates of unobserved clonotypes. For all TCRbeta clonotypes obtained by the gDNA method from a few donors, generation probabilities were computed with OLGA. TCRdb obtained this table from immuneACCESS and retained in-frame rearrangements with V and J assigned. These tables miss some clones; where compared with another copy, unresolved V genes account for less than half of the shortfall, and the remainder is unexplained. V and J calls and clone size follow that table, whereas D and trimming were derived from the DNA. The sample has around 1.1 million clones on record, approximately 80% of them singletons. The leading ten clones occupy about 0.89% of the sample.

The donors were healthy, HIV-negative adults who had no recently reported acute infections or vaccinations. Every donor was a Caucasian adult living in Nashville, Tennessee, USA. Magnetic negative selection was used to enrich CD4+ T cells, after which naive cells were positively selected on CD45RA and the negative fraction became the memory subset. Blood was obtained by leukapheresis, after which PBMCs were separated by Ficoll-Histopaque density gradient centrifugation and cryopreserved in liquid nitrogen vapor phase. Analytical flow cytometry was used to check the purity and quantity of every magnetically sorted T cell population. From each sorted fraction, genomic DNA was isolated and quantified by UV absorbance on a Nanodrop 2000c. On this clone itself: No cognate antigen has been identified for it. No much larger clonotype is one base removed from it; base qualities were not supplied.

From the cysteine up to the phenylalanine, the CDR3 has a length of 20 residues. The read is trimmed to its CDR3 DNA, 60 bases read in frame from base 1. The sequencing input was memory CD4+ T cells from PBMCs. The meaning of the sample's cell subset or site label: CD45RA-negative fraction. The chain joins TRBV1 to TRBJ2-2; the table gives TRBD2 as D, unverified against the DNA. TRBV1 constitutes a pseudogene. The TCR was taken from a man between 18 and 35 years old in good health. Some clones in this sample may be carry-over from other donors' samples. The CDR3 region reads CTSSPTSGRVKKANTGELFF. The sequenced DNA: TGCACCAGCAGCCCGACTAGCGGGAGGGTTAAGAAGGCGAACACCGGGGAGCTGTTTTTT.